A selection of T cell receptor beta chains follows, all from one sample in a study of shared clonotypes between healthy human individuals. Profiled with immunoSEQ multiplex PCR; TCRdb holds only in-frame clones, not every one. Of about 2,500,000 clones in the sample, approximately 90% were seen once. The source material was naive CD4+ T cells sorted from blood. The receptor source for this set is a man aged 18 to 30 in good health. CDR3s include the opening cysteine and the closing phenylalanine or tryptophan. The D gene is left open where the match is weak. Not all rows give a size; the values are once, few, many and, for expanded clones, a class.

j_call clone_size d_call v_call cdr3_nt cdr3_aa
TRBJ2-2 . TRBD1 TRBV19 TGTGCCAGTAGAGGGACAGGGGGAACCGGGGAGCTGTTTTTT CASRGTGGTGELFF
TRBJ2-1 . . TRBV10-3 TGTGTTTCCGGTGCAGGGGCGCACAATGAGCAGTTCTTC CVSGAGAHNEQFF
TRBJ2-7 . . TRBV6-5 TGTGCCAGCAGGGCCCTACAACGATACGAGCAGTACTTC CASRALQRYEQYF
TRBJ2-7 . . TRBV11-2 TGTGCCAGCAGCTTAGACCGAAACTACGAGCAGTACTTC CASSLDRNYEQYF
TRBJ2-5 . TRBD1 TRBV29-1 TGCAGCACAGACCGCGGACAGGGAGAGACCCAGTACTTC CSTDRGQGETQYF
TRBJ2-7 . TRBD2 TRBV7-2 TGTGCCAGCAGCTTCCCCTGGGACTACGGGCAGTACTTC CASSFPWDYGQYF
TRBJ2-2 once TRBD2 TRBV5-4 TGTGCCAGCAGCTTTCCGAGGAGCGGGGGACCTAACACCGGGGAGCTGTTTTTT CASSFPRSGGPNTGELFF
TRBJ2-2 . . TRBV2 TGTGCCAGCAGTCGCCAGGGGACCGGCACCGGGGAGCTGTTTTTT CASSRQGTGTGELFF
TRBJ2-5 . . TRBV29-1 TGCAGCGTTGGCGGAGAGACGGAGACCCAGTACTTC CSVGGETETQYF
TRBJ2-1 few TRBD2 TRBV19 TGTGCCAGTAGTCGGGGACTAGCGGGGGGCCCTTCGAATGAGCAGTTCTTC CASSRGLAGGPSNEQFF
TRBJ2-7 . TRBD2 TRBV6-4 TGTGCCAGCAGTGACCCGTACCTAAATAGGACTAGCGGGAGACCCCGTAAATACTACGAGCAGTACTTC CASSDPYLNRTSGRPRKYYEQYF
TRBJ1-6 once TRBD1 TRBV30 TGTGCCTGGACCGGACAGGGGCTGGGTAATTCACCCCTCCACTTT CAWTGQGLGNSPLHF
TRBJ2-5 . . TRBV9 TGTGCCAGCAGCGTAGCAACCGGCACAGACTACCAAGAGACCCAGTACTTC CASSVATGTDYQETQYF
TRBJ2-7 . TRBD2 TRBV7-2 TGTGCCAGCAGCTTATCCCGGACTAGCCACGAGCAGTACTTC CASSLSRTSHEQYF
TRBJ1-1 . . TRBV28 TGTGCCAGCAGTCGGCCCTCGTCCGTTCCGACTGAAGCTTTCTTT CASSRPSSVPTEAFF
TRBJ1-2 . . TRBV7-2 TGTGCCAGCAGCTGGGAGGGGCAGGGGGGCTACACCTTC CASSWEGQGGYTF
TRBJ1-1 . . TRBV19 TGTGCCAGTAGTATCAGAGGGGACACTGAAGCTTTCTTT CASSIRGDTEAFF
TRBJ2-3 . . TRBV18 TGTGCCAGCTCACCCCTATCGGACAAATTAGCCACAGATACGCAGTATTTT CASSPLSDKLATDTQYF
TRBJ2-3 . TRBD2 TRBV27 TGTGCCAGCAGTTCCTCGAAGCTAGCGGGAGCCGGGGATACGCAGTATTTT CASSSSKLAGAGDTQYF
TRBJ2-1 . . TRBV10-2 TGCGCCAGCAGTGGACAGCCAGCCTACAATGAGCAGTTCTTC CASSGQPAYNEQFF
TRBJ1-6 . . TRBV10-1 TGCGCCAGCTTCCCTGGGCAGTTTAGATCACCCCTCCACTTT CASFPGQFRSPLHF
TRBJ2-3 . TRBD2 TRBV28 TGTGCCAGCAGCAAACTAGCGGAGTTTGGGTATTTT CASSKLAEFGYF
TRBJ2-7 . . TRBV7-2 TGTGCCAGCAGCACGGCACCCCACGAGCAGTACTTC CASSTAPHEQYF
TRBJ1-6 . . TRBV6-6 TGTGCCAGCAGTTACTCTTACGGCAGGGTATATTCACCCCTCCACTTT CASSYSYGRVYSPLHF
TRBJ2-3 once . TRBV28 TGTGCCAGCACCCCCGACGGCCCTAGCACAGATACGCAGTATTTT CASTPDGPSTDTQYF
TRBJ1-2 . TRBD1 TRBV28 TGTGCCAGCAGTACCTGGACAGGGGGTTATGGCTACACCTTC CASSTWTGGYGYTF
TRBJ2-7 . . TRBV10-3 TGTGCCATCAGTGAGTTTGGCAGTAATCACTACGAGCAGTACTTC CAISEFGSNHYEQYF
TRBJ1-5 . . TRBV7-2 TGTGCCAGCGCCCTGCAGGGTGGCAATCAGCCCCAGCATTTT CASALQGGNQPQHF
TRBJ2-1 few . TRBV11-3 TGTGCCAGCAGCTCCGAGTCCCCACATGAGCAGTTCTTC CASSSESPHEQFF
TRBJ1-5 . . TRBV5-6 TGTGCCAGCAGCAGTACAGGGTTTAGCAATCAGCCCCAGCATTTT CASSSTGFSNQPQHF
TRBJ2-5 . . TRBV9 TGTGCCAGCAGCGTAGATCTAGCTTGGGAGACCCAGTACTTC CASSVDLAWETQYF
TRBJ2-7 . . TRBV14 TGTGCCAGCAGCCAACAGGGGGGTAGCTCCTACGAGCAGTACTTC CASSQQGGSSYEQYF
TRBJ1-1 . . TRBV6-5 TGTGCCAGCAGGAAAAGGGAGAACACTGAAGCTTTCTTT CASRKRENTEAFF
TRBJ1-3 . . TRBV25-1 TGTGCCAGCAGTGAATCAGGCGGCGGAAACACCATATATTTT CASSESGGGNTIYF
TRBJ1-2 once TRBD1 TRBV18 TGTGCCAGCTCACGGGACAGGGTCGGATATGGCTACACCTTC CASSRDRVGYGYTF
TRBJ2-2 . TRBD2 TRBV30 TGTGCCTGGAAGGTGGTAGCGGGAGCCACCGGGGAGCTGTTTTTT CAWKVVAGATGELFF
TRBJ1-2 once TRBD1 TRBV10-3 TGTGCCATCAGTGACAGGGGGACCTTGCCCGGGAGCTACACCTTC CAISDRGTLPGSYTF
TRBJ1-4 . . TRBV30 TGTGCCTGGAGTGTGGGCTACAGGGTAGCAACTAATGAAAAACTGTTTTTT CAWSVGYRVATNEKLFF
TRBJ2-7 . . TRBV5-6 TGTGCCAGCAGCTTGGATCCTGAGGGGCGCCCCTACGAGCAGTACTTC CASSLDPEGRPYEQYF
TRBJ2-3 . . TRBV11-3 TGTGCCAGCAGCTTAGCCCAGCCTATGAGCCGGCAGTATTTT CASSLAQPMSRQYF
TRBJ2-5 . . TRBV6-6 TGTGCCAGCAGTTACTCTGGTTTGAGAGAGACCCAGTACTTC CASSYSGLRETQYF
TRBJ1-3 . TRBD1 TRBV7-2 TGTGCCAGCAGCCCCCTAGGAGGGGGCGGAAACACCATATATTTT CASSPLGGGGNTIYF
TRBJ2-2 . . TRBV7-9 TGTGCCAGCAGCAACCCACTAAGGACCGGGGAGCTGTTTTTT CASSNPLRTGELFF
TRBJ2-1 . TRBD2 TRBV28 TGTGCCAGCAGTTTAAGCTGGGGGCTAGCGGGGAACAATGAGCAGTTCTTC CASSLSWGLAGNNEQFF
TRBJ2-7 . TRBD2 TRBV7-2 TGTGCCAGCAGCACCGGGACTAGCGGGAGGGCCCTCGACGAGCAGTACTTC CASSTGTSGRALDEQYF
TRBJ2-7 . . TRBV10-1 TGCGCCAGCAGTGAGTACCGCGGAGAAGCCTACGAGCAGTACTTC CASSEYRGEAYEQYF
TRBJ1-1 . . TRBV28 TGTGCCAGCAGTTTATTCGCCTTGGGCCTGGCAGGGAGGTACACTGAAGCTTTCTTT CASSLFALGLAGRYTEAFF
TRBJ1-5 . TRBD1 TRBV19 TGTGCCAGTAGTTCAGGAGGGACAGTTAGCAATCAGCCCCAGCATTTT CASSSGGTVSNQPQHF
TRBJ1-1 once . TRBV30 TGTGCCTGGAGTCCCACAGAGTTAGAAGCTTTCTTT CAWSPTELEAFF
TRBJ2-7 . . TRBV5-1 TGCGCCAGCAGCTTGGCCGGGGCCCCCGGGGAGCAGTACTTC CASSLAGAPGEQYF
TRBJ2-1 . . TRBV2 TGTGCCAGCAAGGGGCCCTACGCTGAGCAGTTCTTC CASKGPYAEQFF
TRBJ2-1 . . TRBV9 TGTGCCAGCAGCTTACTACTAGGAGGATACAATGAGCAGTTCTTC CASSLLLGGYNEQFF
TRBJ1-5 . . TRBV6-1 TGTGCCAGCAGTGATAATCGCCGAAAAAGCAATCAGCCCCAGCATTTT CASSDNRRKSNQPQHF
TRBJ2-5 . . TRBV29-1 TGCAGCGTGGAGGGGGGAGGAGGAGGAGAGACCCAGTACTTC CSVEGGGGGETQYF